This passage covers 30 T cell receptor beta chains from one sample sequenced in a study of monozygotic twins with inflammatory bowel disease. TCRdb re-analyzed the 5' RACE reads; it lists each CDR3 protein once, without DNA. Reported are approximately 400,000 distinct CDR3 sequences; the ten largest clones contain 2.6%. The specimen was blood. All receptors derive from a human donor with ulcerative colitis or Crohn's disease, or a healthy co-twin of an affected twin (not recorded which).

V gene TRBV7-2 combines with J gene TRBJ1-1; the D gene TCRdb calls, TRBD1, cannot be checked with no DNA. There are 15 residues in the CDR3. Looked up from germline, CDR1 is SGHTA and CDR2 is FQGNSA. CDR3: CASSTRTGGLTEAFF. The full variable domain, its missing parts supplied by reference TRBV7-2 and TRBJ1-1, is GAGVSQSPSNKVTEKGKDVELRCDPISGHTALYWYRQSLGQGLEFLIYFQGNSAPDKSGLPSDRFSAERTGGSVSTLTIQRTQQEDSAVYLCASSTRTGGLTEAFFGQGTRLTVV.

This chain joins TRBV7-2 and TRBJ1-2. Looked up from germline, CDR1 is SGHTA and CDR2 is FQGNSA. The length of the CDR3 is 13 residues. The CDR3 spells CASSLGVIYGYTF.

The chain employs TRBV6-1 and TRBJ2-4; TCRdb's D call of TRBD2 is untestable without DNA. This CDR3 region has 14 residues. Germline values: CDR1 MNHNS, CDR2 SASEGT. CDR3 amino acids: CASSEAAGENIQYF.

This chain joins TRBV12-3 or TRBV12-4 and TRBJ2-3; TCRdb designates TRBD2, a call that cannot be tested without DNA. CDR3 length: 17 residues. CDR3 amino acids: CASSLALAGGPQDTQYF.

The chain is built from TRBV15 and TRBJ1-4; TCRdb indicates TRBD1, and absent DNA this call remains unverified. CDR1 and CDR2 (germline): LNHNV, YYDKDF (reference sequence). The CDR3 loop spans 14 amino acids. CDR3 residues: CATSRDWGTEKLFF.

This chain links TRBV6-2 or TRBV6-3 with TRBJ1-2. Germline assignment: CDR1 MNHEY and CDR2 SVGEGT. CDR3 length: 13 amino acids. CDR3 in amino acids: CASSTIKRVDYTF.

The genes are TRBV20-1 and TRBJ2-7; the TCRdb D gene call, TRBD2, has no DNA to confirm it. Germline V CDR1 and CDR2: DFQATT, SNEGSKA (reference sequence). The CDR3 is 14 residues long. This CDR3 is CSGMTSGAAYEQYF.

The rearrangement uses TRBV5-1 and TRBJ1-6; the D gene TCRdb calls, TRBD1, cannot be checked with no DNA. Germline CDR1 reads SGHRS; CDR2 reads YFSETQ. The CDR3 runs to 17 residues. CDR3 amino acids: CASSLVFGGGDNSPLHF. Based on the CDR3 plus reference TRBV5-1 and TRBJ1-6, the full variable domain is KAGVTQTPRYLIKTRGQQVTLSCSPISGHRSVSWYQQTPGQGLQFLFEYFSETQRNKGNFPGRFSGRQFSNSRSEMNVSTLELGDSALYLCASSLVFGGGDNSPLHFGNGTRLTVT.

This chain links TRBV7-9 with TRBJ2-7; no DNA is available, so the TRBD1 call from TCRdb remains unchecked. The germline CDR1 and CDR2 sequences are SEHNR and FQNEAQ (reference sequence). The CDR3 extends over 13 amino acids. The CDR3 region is CASSYRQGEALYF.

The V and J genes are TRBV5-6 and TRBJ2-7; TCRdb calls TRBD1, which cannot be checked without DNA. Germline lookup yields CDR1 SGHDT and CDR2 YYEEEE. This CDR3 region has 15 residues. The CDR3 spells CASSWGPDRRYEQYF.

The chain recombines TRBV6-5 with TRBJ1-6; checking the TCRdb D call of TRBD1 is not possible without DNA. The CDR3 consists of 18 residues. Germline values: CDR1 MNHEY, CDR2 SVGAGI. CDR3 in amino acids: CASSYFGQESSYNSPLHF.

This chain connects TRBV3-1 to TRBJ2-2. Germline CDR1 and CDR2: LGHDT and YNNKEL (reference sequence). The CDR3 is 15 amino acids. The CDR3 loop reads CASSQGRINTGELFF.

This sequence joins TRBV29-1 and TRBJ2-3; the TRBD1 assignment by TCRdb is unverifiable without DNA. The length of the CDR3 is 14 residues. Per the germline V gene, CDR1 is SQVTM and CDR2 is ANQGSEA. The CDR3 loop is CSARAGAGTDTQYF.

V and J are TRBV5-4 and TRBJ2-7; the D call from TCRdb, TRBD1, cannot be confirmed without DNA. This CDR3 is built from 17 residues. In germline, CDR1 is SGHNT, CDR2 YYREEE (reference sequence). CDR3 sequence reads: CASSMKQGGAASYEQYF.

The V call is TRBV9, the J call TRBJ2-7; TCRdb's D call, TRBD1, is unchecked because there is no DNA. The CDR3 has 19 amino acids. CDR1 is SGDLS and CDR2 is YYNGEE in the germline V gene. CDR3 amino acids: CASSPGGARGFRGTYEQYF.

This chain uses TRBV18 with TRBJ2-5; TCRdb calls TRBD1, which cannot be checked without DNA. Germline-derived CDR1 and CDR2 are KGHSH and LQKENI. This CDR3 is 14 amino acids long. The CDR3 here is CASSLQQGAETQYF.

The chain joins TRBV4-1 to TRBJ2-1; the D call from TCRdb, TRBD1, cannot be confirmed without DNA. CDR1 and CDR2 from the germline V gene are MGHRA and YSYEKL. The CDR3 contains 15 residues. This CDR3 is CASSLRGPPYNEQFF.

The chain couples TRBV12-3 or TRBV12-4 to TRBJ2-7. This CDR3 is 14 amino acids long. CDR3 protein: CASSLGYLRGEQYF.

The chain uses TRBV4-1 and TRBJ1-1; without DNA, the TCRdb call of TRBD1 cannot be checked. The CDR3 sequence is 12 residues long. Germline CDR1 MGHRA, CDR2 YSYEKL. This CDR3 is CASSQWGQEAFF.

CDR3 amino acids: CASSVGGSRSYEQYF. The chain has TRBV7-9 and TRBJ2-7; no DNA is available, so the TRBD1 call from TCRdb remains unchecked. The CDR3 runs 15 residues. Germline CDR1 SEHNR, CDR2 FQNEAQ (reference sequence).

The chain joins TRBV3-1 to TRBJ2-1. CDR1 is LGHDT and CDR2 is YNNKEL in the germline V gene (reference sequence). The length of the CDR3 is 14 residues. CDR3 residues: CASGDVGLGIEQFF.

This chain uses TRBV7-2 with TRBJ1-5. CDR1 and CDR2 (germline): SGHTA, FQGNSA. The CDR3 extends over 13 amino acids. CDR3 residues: CASSFATHQSQHF.

CDR3 region: CASSQAGVIQETQYF. The V gene is TRBV4-1, the J gene TRBJ2-5; there is no DNA to check the TCRdb D call of TRBD1. This CDR3 comprises 15 residues. CDR1 is MGHRA and CDR2 is YSYEKL in the germline V gene.

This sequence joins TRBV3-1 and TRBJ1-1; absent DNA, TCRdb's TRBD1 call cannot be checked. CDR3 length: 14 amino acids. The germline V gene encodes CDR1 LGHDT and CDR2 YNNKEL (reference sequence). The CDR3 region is CASSRNQGNTEAFF.

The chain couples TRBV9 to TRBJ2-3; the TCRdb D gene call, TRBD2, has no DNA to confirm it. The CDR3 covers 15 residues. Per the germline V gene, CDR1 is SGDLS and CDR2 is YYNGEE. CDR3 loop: CASSPSGGQGDTQYF.

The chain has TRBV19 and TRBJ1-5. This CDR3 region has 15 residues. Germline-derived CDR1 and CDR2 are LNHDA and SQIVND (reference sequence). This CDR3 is CASTPGVLSNQPQHF.

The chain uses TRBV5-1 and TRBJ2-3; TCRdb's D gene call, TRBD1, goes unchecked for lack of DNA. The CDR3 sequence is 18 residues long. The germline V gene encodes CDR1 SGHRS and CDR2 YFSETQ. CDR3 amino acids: CASSLAVGRGTSTDTQYF.

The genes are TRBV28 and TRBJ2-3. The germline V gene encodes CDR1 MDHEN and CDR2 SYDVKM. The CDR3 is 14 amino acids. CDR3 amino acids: CASSFMGGTDTQYF.

The CDR3 reads CATSRGGRESYEQYF. The V call is TRBV15, the J call TRBJ2-7. The germline V gene has CDR1 LNHNV and CDR2 YYDKDF (reference sequence). The CDR3 extends over 15 amino acids.

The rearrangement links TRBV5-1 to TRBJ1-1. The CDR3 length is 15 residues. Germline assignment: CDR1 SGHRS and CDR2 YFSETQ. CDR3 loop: CASRLWTVMNTEAFF.